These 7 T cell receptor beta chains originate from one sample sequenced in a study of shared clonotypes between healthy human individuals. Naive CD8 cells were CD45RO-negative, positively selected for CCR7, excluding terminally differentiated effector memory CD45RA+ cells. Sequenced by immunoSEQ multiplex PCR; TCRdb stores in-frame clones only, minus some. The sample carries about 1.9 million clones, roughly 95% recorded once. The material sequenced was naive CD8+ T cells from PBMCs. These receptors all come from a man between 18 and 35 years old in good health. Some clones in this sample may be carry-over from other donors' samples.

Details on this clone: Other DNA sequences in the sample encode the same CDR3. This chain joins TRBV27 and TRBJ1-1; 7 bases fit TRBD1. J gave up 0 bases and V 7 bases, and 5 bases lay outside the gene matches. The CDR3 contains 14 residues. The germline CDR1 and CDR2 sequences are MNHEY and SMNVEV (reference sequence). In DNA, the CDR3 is TGTGCCAGCACGCCAGGGGGAATGAACACTGAAGCTTTCTTT. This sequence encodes CASTPGGMNTEAFF.

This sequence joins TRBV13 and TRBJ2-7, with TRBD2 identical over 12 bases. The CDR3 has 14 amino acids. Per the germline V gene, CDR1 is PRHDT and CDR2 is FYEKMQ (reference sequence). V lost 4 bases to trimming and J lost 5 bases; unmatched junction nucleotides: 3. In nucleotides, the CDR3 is TGTGCCAGCAGCTCCTGGACTAGCGGGAACGAGCAGTACTTC. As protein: CASSSWTSGNEQYF.

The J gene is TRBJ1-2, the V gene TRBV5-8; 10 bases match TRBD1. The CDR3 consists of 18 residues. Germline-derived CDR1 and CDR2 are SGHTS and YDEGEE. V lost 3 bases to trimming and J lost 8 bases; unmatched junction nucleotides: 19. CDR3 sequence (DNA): TGTGCCAGCAGCTACCGGGACAGGGGTTCATTTGTTATGAGGGGCTACACCTTC. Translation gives CASSYRDRGSFVMRGYTF. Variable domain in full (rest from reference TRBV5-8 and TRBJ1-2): EAGVTQSPTHLIKTRGQQATLRCSPISGHTSVYWYQQALGLGLQFLLWYDEGEERNRGNFPPRFSGRQFPNYSSELNVNALELEDSALYLCASSYRDRGSFVMRGYTFGSGTRLTVV.

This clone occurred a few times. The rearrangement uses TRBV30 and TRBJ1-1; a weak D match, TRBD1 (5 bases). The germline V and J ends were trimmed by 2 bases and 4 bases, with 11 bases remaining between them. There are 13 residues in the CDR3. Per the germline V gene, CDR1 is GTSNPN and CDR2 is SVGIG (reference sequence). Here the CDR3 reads CAWSWGGGTEAFF. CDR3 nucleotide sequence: TGTGCCTGGAGTTGGGGGGGTGGCACTGAAGCTTTCTTT.

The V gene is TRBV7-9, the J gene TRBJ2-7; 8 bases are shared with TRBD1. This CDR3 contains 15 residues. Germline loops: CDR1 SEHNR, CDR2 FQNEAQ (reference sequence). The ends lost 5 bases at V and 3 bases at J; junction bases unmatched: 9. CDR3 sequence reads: CASSTQGAVVYEQYF. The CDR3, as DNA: TGTGCCAGCAGCACCCAGGGGGCAGTGGTCTACGAGCAGTACTTC.

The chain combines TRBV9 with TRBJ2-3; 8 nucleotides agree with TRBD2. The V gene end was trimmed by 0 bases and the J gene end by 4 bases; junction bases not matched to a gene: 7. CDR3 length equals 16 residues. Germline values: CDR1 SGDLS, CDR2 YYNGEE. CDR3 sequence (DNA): TGTGCCAGCAGCGTAGCAGGAGGGCGGGGGGCAGATACGCAGTATTTT. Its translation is CASSVAGGRGADTQYF.

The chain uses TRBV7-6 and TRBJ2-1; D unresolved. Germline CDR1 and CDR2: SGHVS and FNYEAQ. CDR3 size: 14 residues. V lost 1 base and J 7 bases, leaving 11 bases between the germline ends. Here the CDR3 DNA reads TGTGCCAGCAGCTTAGTGGCCGGCTGGAATGAGCAGTTCTTC. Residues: CASSLVAGWNEQFF.